This T cell receptor beta chain originates from a study of shared clonotypes between healthy human individuals. Study-level results: Estimated richness was generally greater in naive than memory subsets.

Deep-level settings were used for running the assay. Original processing notes: ImmunoSEQ sequences covered only the junction and lacked quality scores; filtering therefore differed. Clones were read by immunoSEQ multiplex PCR, and TCRdb kept only the in-frame ones, dropping some. The V and J calls and the clone size are those of that table, but D and trimming were determined from the DNA. Of over a million clones in the sample, 96% were seen once. Trimming removed 7 bases at V and 3 bases at J, with 18 bases between. The CDR3 covers 15 residues. The germline CDR1 and CDR2 sequences are MDHEN and SYDVKM. Of note for this clone: The antigen is not known.

The origin of this receptor is a man under 40 in good health. The sequencing sample was made of naive CD4+ T cells sorted from blood. The subset is: CD45RA+ positively selected. J is TRBJ2-5 and V is TRBV28, with D perhaps TRBD2 (7 bases). CDR3 DNA sequence: TGTGCCAGCACCTGGGGGGGCCCAAGAAAAGAGACCCAGTACTTC. This codes for CASTWGGPRKETQYF.